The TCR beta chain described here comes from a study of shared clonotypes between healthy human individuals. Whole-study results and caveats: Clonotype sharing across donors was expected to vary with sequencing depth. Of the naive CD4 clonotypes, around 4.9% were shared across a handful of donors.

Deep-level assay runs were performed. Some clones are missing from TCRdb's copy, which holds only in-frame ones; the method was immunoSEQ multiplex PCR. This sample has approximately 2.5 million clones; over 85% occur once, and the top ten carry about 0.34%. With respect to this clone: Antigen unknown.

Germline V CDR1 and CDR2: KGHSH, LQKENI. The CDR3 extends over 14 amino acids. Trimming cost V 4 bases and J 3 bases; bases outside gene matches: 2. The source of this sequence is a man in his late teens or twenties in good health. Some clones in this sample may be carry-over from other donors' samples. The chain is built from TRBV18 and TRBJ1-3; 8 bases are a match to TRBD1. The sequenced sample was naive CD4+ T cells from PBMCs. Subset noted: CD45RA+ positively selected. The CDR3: CASSLDRGGNTIYF. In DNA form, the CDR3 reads TGTGCCAGCTCACTAGACAGGGGTGGAAACACCATATATTTT.